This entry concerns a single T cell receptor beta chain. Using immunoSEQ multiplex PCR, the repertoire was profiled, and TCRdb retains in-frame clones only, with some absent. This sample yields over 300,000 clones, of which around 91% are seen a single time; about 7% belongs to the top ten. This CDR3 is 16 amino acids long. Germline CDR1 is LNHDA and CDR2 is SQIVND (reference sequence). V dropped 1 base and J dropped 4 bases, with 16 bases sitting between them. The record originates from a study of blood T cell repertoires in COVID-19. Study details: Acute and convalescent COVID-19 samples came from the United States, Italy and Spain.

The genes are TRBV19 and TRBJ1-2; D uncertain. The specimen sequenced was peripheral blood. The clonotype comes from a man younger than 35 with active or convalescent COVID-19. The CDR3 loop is CASSIAPLPAIYGYTF. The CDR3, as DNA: TGTGCCAGTAGTATAGCCCCCCTCCCAGCGATCTATGGCTACACCTTC.